The clone carrying this TCR beta chain was counted once. The antigen remains unidentified. The CDR3 has 16 amino acids. With V trimmed by 0 bases and J by 5 bases, 6 bases remained unmatched. Looked up from germline, CDR1 is WNHNN and CDR2 is SYGVQD (reference sequence). Clones were sequenced by immunoSEQ multiplex PCR, and TCRdb holds only the in-frame ones, with some missing. The sample has 150,000 or so clones, nearly 95% seen once. This sample was included in a study of T cell responses to AZD1222 COVID-19 vaccine. Study-wide results and caveats: Spike-spanning, vaccine-associated CD4 TCRs were dominant at 160-218 and 743-854. None of the repertoires were sampled until the peak T cell response had passed.

Sequencing used peripheral blood, obtained 28 days after the second AZD1222 dose. The chain couples TRBV10-1 to TRBJ2-3; the match to TRBD2 covers 9 bases. The source of this sequence is an adult who received the AZD1222 COVID-19 vaccine. The CDR3 nucleotides are TGCGCCAGCAGTGAGTCGGGGCGGGAGGGCCGAGATACGCAGTATTTT. As protein: CASSESGREGRDTQYF.